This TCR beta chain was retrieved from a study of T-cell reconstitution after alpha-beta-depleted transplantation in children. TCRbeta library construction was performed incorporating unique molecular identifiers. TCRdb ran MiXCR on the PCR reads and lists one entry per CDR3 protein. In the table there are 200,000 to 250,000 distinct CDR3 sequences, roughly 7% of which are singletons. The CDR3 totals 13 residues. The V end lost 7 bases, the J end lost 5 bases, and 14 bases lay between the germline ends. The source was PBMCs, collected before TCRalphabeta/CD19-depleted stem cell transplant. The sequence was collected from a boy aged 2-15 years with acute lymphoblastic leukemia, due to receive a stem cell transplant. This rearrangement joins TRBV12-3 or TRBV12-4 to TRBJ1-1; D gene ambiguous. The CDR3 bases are TGTGCCAGCACCTTAGCGGCGCGTACTGAAGCTTTCTTT. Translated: CASTLAARTEAFF.